The 25 T cell receptor beta chains listed next were all sequenced from one sample in a study of blood T cell repertoires in COVID-19. Sequenced by immunoSEQ multiplex PCR; TCRdb stores in-frame clones only, minus some. The sample has about 180,000 clones; 89% are singletons. The sample comprised PBMCs or T cells enriched from blood (not recorded which). Receptors were obtained from a woman between 40 and 50 years old with acute COVID-19.

The chain is built from TRBV27 and TRBJ2-7, with TRBD2 matching over 8 bases. This CDR3 is built from 15 residues. After removal of 3 bases from V and 7 bases from J, the junction contained 11 bases not matched to a gene. Germline loops: CDR1 MNHEY, CDR2 SMNVEV (reference sequence). The CDR3, as DNA: TGTGCCAGCAGTTTGGTGGCGGGGGGATTTAAGGAGCAGTACTTC. This sequence encodes CASSLVAGGFKEQYF.

The table lists this clone with a count of one. The chain couples TRBV27 to TRBJ1-6, with D unclear. This CDR3 is built from 15 residues. The V gene lost 4 bases and the J gene lost 2 bases, with 9 bases spanning the gap. Germline CDR1 reads MNHEY; CDR2 reads SMNVEV (reference sequence). The CDR3 loop reads CASSWEGTYNSPLHF. The CDR3 DNA reads as TGTGCCAGCAGTTGGGAGGGCACCTATAATTCACCCCTCCACTTT.

This clone was detected a few times. The gene calls are TRBV5-1 and TRBJ2-3, with 11 positions matching TRBD2. V lost 0 bases to trimming and J lost 3 bases; unmatched junction nucleotides: 6. Germline loops: CDR1 SGHRS, CDR2 YFSETQ. The CDR3 consists of 17 residues. The CDR3 sequence is CASSLVVAGGVTDTQYF. The DNA for the CDR3 is TGCGCCAGCAGCTTGGTTGTAGCGGGAGGGGTAACAGATACGCAGTATTTT.

The count of this clone is one. The V gene is TRBV6-5, the J gene TRBJ1-6; TRBD1 is a possible D gene (5 bases). Trimming shortened V by 7 bases and J by 10 bases, and 14 bases separated the two germline ends. From germline, CDR1 is MNHEY and CDR2 SVGAGI. The CDR3 spans 13 residues. DNA of the CDR3: TGTGCCAGCACCAAAGGGGTTGAATCACCCCTCCACTTT. This sequence encodes CASTKGVESPLHF.

The chain has TRBV7-2 and TRBJ1-5; TRBD1 might be the D (6 bases). CDR1 is SGHTA and CDR2 is FQGNSA in the germline V gene. V dropped 6 bases and J dropped 2 bases, with 14 bases sitting between them. There are 15 residues in the CDR3. The CDR3 sequence is CASSRQVGGNQPQHF. CDR3 coding DNA: TGTGCCAGCAGTCGACAGGTGGGCGGCAATCAGCCCCAGCATTTT.

This clone is labeled medium-sized. J is TRBJ2-1 and V is TRBV19; D uncertain. The CDR3 extends over 13 amino acids. Germline V CDR1 and CDR2: LNHDA, SQIVND (reference sequence). Trimming took 0 bases from V and 6 from J, leaving 6 bases between them. Written as DNA, the CDR3 is TGTGCCAGTAGTATAGATCGTTTCAATGAGCAGTTCTTC. Residues: CASSIDRFNEQFF.

The chain combines TRBV6-5 with TRBJ2-7, with 10 positions matching TRBD2. J was trimmed by 4 bases and V by 6 bases; bases with no gene match: 9. In germline, CDR1 is MNHEY, CDR2 SVGAGI. The CDR3 length is 15 residues. CDR3 region: CASSSLSSGSYEQYF. The CDR3 bases are TGTGCCAGCAGCTCCCTGTCTAGCGGGAGTTACGAGCAGTACTTC.

In this sample, this clone turned up a few times. This rearrangement joins TRBV28 to TRBJ1-4; D might be TRBD1 (6 bases). Germline CDR1 reads MDHEN; CDR2 reads SYDVKM. V dropped 2 bases and J dropped 7 bases, with 20 bases sitting between them. This CDR3 is built from 17 residues. The CDR3 DNA is TGTGCCAGCAGTTTACCCCCGGGGCGGAGGGGGGGTGAAAAACTGTTTTTT. Translation: CASSLPPGRRGGEKLFF.

The J gene is TRBJ2-5, the V gene TRBV30; 7 positions agree with TRBD2. Germline values: CDR1 GTSNPN, CDR2 SVGIG (reference sequence). The CDR3 totals 14 residues. The junction had 8 bases not matched to a gene; V was cut back by 2 bases and J by 5 bases. The CDR3 reads CAWSPNTSAETQYF. In nucleotides, the CDR3 is TGTGCCTGGAGTCCAAACACTAGCGCCGAGACCCAGTACTTC.

This chain connects TRBV19 to TRBJ2-1; 8 nucleotides match TRBD2. Germline trimming cut 6 bases from V and 8 bases from J; bases unmatched to any gene: 15. From germline, CDR1 is LNHDA and CDR2 SQIVND (reference sequence). This CDR3 comprises 16 residues. In DNA form, the CDR3 reads TGTGCCAGTAGCCTTATGGTGAGCGGGGGTCGCTATGAGCAGTTCTTC. It codes for CASSLMVSGGRYEQFF.

The V call is TRBV2, the J call TRBJ2-7; tentative D call: TRBD2 (5 bases). Germline-derived CDR1 and CDR2 are SNHLY and FYNNEI. The length of the CDR3 is 16 residues. V lost 2 bases and J lost 0, with 14 bases in between. The CDR3 protein is CASSESGGVSSYEQYF. The CDR3 coding sequence is TGTGCCAGCAGTGAATCTGGAGGTGTAAGCTCCTACGAGCAGTACTTC.

The chain links TRBV5-1 to TRBJ1-2, with 7 nucleotides matching TRBD1. Germline CDR1 is SGHRS and CDR2 is YFSETQ. With V trimmed by 1 base and J by 2 bases, 8 bases remained unmatched. The CDR3 totals 16 residues. The CDR3 is CASSLLTGASNYGYTF. CDR3 nucleotides: TGCGCCAGCAGCTTGTTAACAGGGGCCTCCAACTATGGCTACACCTTC.

J is TRBJ2-7 and V is TRBV4-1; D might be TRBD1 (6 bases). V lost 0 bases to trimming and J lost 1 base, with 10 bases between them. The CDR3 totals 15 residues. The germline V gene encodes CDR1 MGHRA and CDR2 YSYEKL. CDR3: CASSQDGTGSYEQYF. CDR3 DNA sequence: TGCGCCAGCAGCCAAGATGGAACAGGGTCCTACGAGCAGTACTTC.

V gene TRBV7-8 combines with J gene TRBJ2-5, with a weak D call TRBD1 (5 bases). Trimming shortened V by 5 bases and J by 5 bases, and 12 bases separated the two germline ends. The CDR3 consists of 13 residues. CDR1 is SGHVS and CDR2 is FQNEAQ in the germline V gene. As DNA, the CDR3 is TGTGCCAGCAGCGTCAACAGGTGGGAGACCCAGTACTTC. It specifies CASSVNRWETQYF.

This chain connects TRBV7-9 to TRBJ1-2; no definite D call. Trimming took off 5 bases at V and 6 bases at J, with 16 bases between the two ends. From germline, CDR1 is SEHNR and CDR2 FQNEAQ (reference sequence). This CDR3 region has 14 residues. The CDR3 spells CASSPSGILNGYTF. The CDR3 coding sequence is TGTGCCAGCAGCCCCTCCGGGATCTTAAATGGCTACACCTTC.

This chain connects TRBV29-1 to TRBJ2-3; 10 positions match TRBD2. Germline trimming cut 6 bases from V and 5 bases from J; bases unmatched to any gene: 17. Germline loops: CDR1 SQVTM, CDR2 ANQGSEA. CDR3 size: 17 residues. Here the CDR3 DNA reads TGCAGCGTCCTCGGGGTAGGGTACAGCGGGAGGGGAGATACGCAGTATTTT. Amino acids: CSVLGVGYSGRGDTQYF.

This clone was picked up one time. The V call is TRBV27, the J call TRBJ1-4; D unresolved. The CDR3 is made up of 15 amino acids. In germline, CDR1 is MNHEY, CDR2 SMNVEV (reference sequence). Trimming shortened V by 0 bases and J by 3 bases, and 8 bases separated the two germline ends. The CDR3 spells CASSLSYSANEKLFF. The CDR3, as DNA: TGTGCCAGCAGTTTATCCTACTCGGCTAATGAAAAACTGTTTTTT.

The chain carries TRBV7-2 and TRBJ2-3; 7 positions agree with TRBD1. The CDR3 covers 17 residues. V shed 3 bases and J 0 bases; nucleotides not matched to a gene: 9. Looked up from germline, CDR1 is SGHTA and CDR2 is FQGNSA. CDR3 sequence reads: CASSFGTAGASTDTQYF. The DNA for the CDR3 is TGTGCCAGCAGCTTCGGGACAGCAGGTGCTAGCACAGATACGCAGTATTTT.

CDR3 DNA sequence: TGTGCCAGCAGTTATGAGGGACAGCCCCAGCATTTT. Translating it yields CASSYEGQPQHF. This chain links TRBV6-2 or TRBV6-3 with TRBJ1-5; D gene unclear. Germline V gene data show CDR1 as MNHEY and CDR2 as SVGEGT. There are 12 residues in the CDR3. The V end lost 3 bases, the J end lost 7 bases, and 7 bases lay between the germline ends.

The chain recombines TRBV30 with TRBJ2-7; TRBD1 agrees at 8 bases. Germline V gene lookup returns CDR1 GTSNPN and CDR2 SVGIG (reference sequence). This CDR3 is built from 14 residues. V was pared by 1 base and J by 6 bases, with 8 bases of the junction left unmatched. CDR3 nucleotides: TGTGCCTGGAGTGGAAAGACAGGGACAGGCGAGCAGTACTTC. Translated, it gives CAWSGKTGTGEQYF.

This chain connects TRBV3-1 (or the pseudogene TRBV3-2) to TRBJ1-2; D is undetermined. Deletions cut 4 bases from V and 0 bases from J, with 15 bases between. CDR1 is LGHDT, CDR2 YNNKEL, per germline (reference sequence). The CDR3 spans 16 residues. CDR3 protein: CASSLISGYANYGYTF. The CDR3 DNA is TGTGCCAGCAGCCTCATTTCCGGGTACGCTAACTATGGCTACACCTTC.

The chain uses TRBV5-1 and TRBJ2-7; 11 nucleotides agree with TRBD2. Germline loops: CDR1 SGHRS, CDR2 YFSETQ. The CDR3 contains 16 residues. V lost 4 bases and J lost 6; bases outside the gene matches: 12. CDR3 sequence: CASSEKLAGVFGEQYF. CDR3 coding DNA: TGCGCCAGCAGCGAGAAACTAGCGGGAGTGTTCGGCGAGCAGTACTTC.

The chain has TRBV27 and TRBJ1-6; tentative D call: TRBD1 (5 bases). CDR1 MNHEY and CDR2 SMNVEV come from the germline V gene (reference sequence). Trimming cost V 6 bases and J 9 bases, with 9 bases left between them. The CDR3 is made up of 12 amino acids. The CDR3 loop is CASSTGGSPLHF. The CDR3 DNA follows: TGTGCCAGCAGCACGGGGGGTTCACCCCTCCACTTT.

The V and J genes are TRBV5-8 and TRBJ2-1; TRBD1 matches 12 bases. Germline CDR1 reads SGHTS; CDR2 reads YDEGEE. This CDR3 region has 14 residues. The V gene end was trimmed by 4 bases and the J gene end by 7 bases; junction bases not matched to a gene: 3. CDR3 sequence (DNA): TGTGCCAGCAGCGGGGACAGGGGGCAGAATGAGCAGTTCTTC. This translates into CASSGDRGQNEQFF.

The V and J genes are TRBV9 and TRBJ1-6; 8 bases line up with TRBD1. The V gene end was trimmed by 4 bases and the J gene end by 0 bases; junction bases not matched to a gene: 12. The CDR3 has 19 residues. From germline, CDR1 is SGDLS and CDR2 YYNGEE. CDR3 amino acids: CASSQGTGRGSSYNSPLHF. In DNA form, the CDR3 reads TGTGCCAGCAGCCAGGGGACAGGCCGCGGAAGCTCCTATAATTCACCCCTCCACTTT.